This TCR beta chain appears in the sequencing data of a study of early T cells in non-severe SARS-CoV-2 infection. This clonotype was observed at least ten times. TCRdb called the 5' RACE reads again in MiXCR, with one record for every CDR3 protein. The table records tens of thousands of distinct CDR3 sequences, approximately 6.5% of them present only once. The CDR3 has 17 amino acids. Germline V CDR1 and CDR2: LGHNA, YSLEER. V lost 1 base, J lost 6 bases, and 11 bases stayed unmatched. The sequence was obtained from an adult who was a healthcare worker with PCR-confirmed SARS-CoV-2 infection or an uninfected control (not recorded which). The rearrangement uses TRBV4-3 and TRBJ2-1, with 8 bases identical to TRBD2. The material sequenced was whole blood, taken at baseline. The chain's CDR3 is CASSQGPGGDPPNEQFF. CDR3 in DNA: TGCGCCAGCAGCCAAGGGCCCGGGGGGGACCCTCCCAATGAGCAGTTCTTC.